This T cell receptor beta chain was captured in a study of cytomegalovirus exposure and HLA in healthy donors. Overall study context: The 120 validation repertoires were produced on the same platform as the 550 to 750 repertoires of the first cohort. This was reported in a later analysis.

The repertoire was sequenced with immunoSEQ multiplex PCR; TCRdb's copy has only in-frame clones and lacks some. Of roughly 220,000 clones detected, approximately 80% appear once; the ten largest clones hold over 12%. While the first cohort had 600 to 800 subjects, the donors belonged to the separate validation cohort of roughly 130 subjects. Between the trimmed V and J ends, which lost 3 bases and 0 bases, there was a span of 13 bases. Germline values: CDR1 SGDLS, CDR2 YYNGEE. The CDR3 loop spans 16 amino acids. This chain joins TRBV9 and TRBJ2-1; D is undetermined. The sample comprised PBMCs. The receptor comes from a woman under 40 in good health and CMV-seropositive. CDR3 coding DNA: TGTGCCAGCAGCGAGGTAGGGCGTCCCTCCTACAATGAGCAGTTCTTC. Residues: CASSEVGRPSYNEQFF.